This T cell receptor beta chain was sequenced for a study of blood T cell repertoires in COVID-19. Assay: immunoSEQ multiplex PCR; the TCRdb copy retains only in-frame clones and omits some. This table holds 290,000 or so clones, almost 85% found once. The J segment lost 4 bases and the V segment lost 4 bases, leaving 4 bases of the junction unmatched. Germline values: CDR1 PRHDT, CDR2 FYEKMQ (reference sequence). The CDR3 sequence is 15 residues long. A note on this clone: The sample contains more than one DNA sequence encoding this CDR3.

The origin of this receptor is a man aged 50-60 years with active or convalescent COVID-19. This rearrangement joins TRBV13 to TRBJ2-1; 10 positions agree with TRBD2. Specimen: peripheral blood. The CDR3 here is CASSSGTSEYNEQFF. In DNA form, the CDR3 reads TGTGCCAGCAGCTCCGGGACTAGCGAATACAATGAGCAGTTCTTC. The full variable domain, with the rest looked up from reference TRBV13 and TRBJ2-1, is AAGVIQSPRHLIKEKRETATLKCYPIPRHDTVYWYQQGPGQDPQFLISFYEKMQSDKGSIPDRFSAQQFSDYHSELNMSSLELGDSALYFCASSSGTSEYNEQFFGPGTRLTVL.